One and the same sample provided the 29 T cell receptor beta chains below, sequenced in a study of cytomegalovirus exposure and HLA in healthy donors. Generated by immunoSEQ multiplex PCR, the TCRdb table keeps only in-frame clones and is missing some. The sample carries 250,000 to 400,000 clones, over 75% recorded once. Material for sequencing was PBMCs. The receptors shown here come from a man younger than 45 in good health and CMV-seronegative.

The genes are TRBV7-2 and TRBJ2-1; weak D call: TRBD2 (6 bases). This CDR3 comprises 14 residues. Trimming left V 1 base short and J 6 bases short, with 10 bases between. CDR1 SGHTA and CDR2 FQGNSA come from the germline V gene. CDR3 sequence (DNA): TGTGCCAGCAGCTTAGGGGCCGGGGGCAATGAGCAGTTCTTC. This translates into CASSLGAGGNEQFF.

This clone was seen more than once but under ten times. The chain carries TRBV7-2 and TRBJ1-4; maybe TRBD1 (5 bases). The CDR3 sequence is 13 residues long. V was trimmed by 4 bases and J by 8 bases, leaving 11 bases between them. The V gene's germline CDR1 is SGHTA and CDR2 FQGNSA. The CDR3 protein is CASSSGAGEKLFF. CDR3 bases: TGTGCCAGCAGCTCCGGGGCGGGAGAAAAACTGTTTTTT.

The V gene is TRBV10-1, the J gene TRBJ2-7; 7 bases match TRBD1. CDR1 and CDR2 (germline): WNHNN, SYGVQD (reference sequence). The V gene end was trimmed by 2 bases and the J gene end by 3 bases; junction bases not matched to a gene: 10. The CDR3 is made up of 16 amino acids. The CDR3 nucleotides read TGCGCCAGCAGTGAGACATCGGGACAGTTGGACTACGAGCAGTACTTC. Residues: CASSETSGQLDYEQYF.

The gene calls are TRBV5-1 and TRBJ2-3; TRBD2 matches 13 bases. The CDR3 runs 17 residues. Germline CDR1 reads SGHRS; CDR2 reads YFSETQ. Germline trimming cut 3 bases from V and 2 bases from J; bases unmatched to any gene: 6. CDR3 bases: TGCGCCAGCAGCTCTGGGACTAGCGGGGCTCCCACAGATACGCAGTATTTT. It encodes CASSSGTSGAPTDTQYF. Full variable domain (outside the CDR3, taken from reference TRBV5-1 and TRBJ2-3): KAGVTQTPRYLIKTRGQQVTLSCSPISGHRSVSWYQQTPGQGLQFLFEYFSETQRNKGNFPGRFSGRQFSNSRSEMNVSTLELGDSALYLCASSSGTSGAPTDTQYFGPGTRLTVL.

The chain is built from TRBV7-9 and TRBJ1-6; TRBD1 might be the D (6 bases). The CDR3 has 15 residues. Germline assignment: CDR1 SEHNR and CDR2 FQNEAQ (reference sequence). Between the trimmed V and J ends, which lost 5 bases and 10 bases, there was a span of 18 bases. CDR3 residues: CASSTIPQGRSPLHF. As DNA, the CDR3 is TGTGCCAGCAGCACTATCCCACAGGGCCGGTCACCCCTCCACTTT.

The rearrangement joins TRBV5-4 to TRBJ2-7, with TRBD2 as a possible D gene (6 bases). V was cut by 4 bases and J by 2 bases, with 13 bases left in between. Germline V gene lookup returns CDR1 SGHNT and CDR2 YYREEE (reference sequence). The CDR3 runs to 14 residues. CDR3 sequence (DNA): TGTGCCAGCAGCCACAGGACTAAACCCTACGAGCAGTACTTC. Translated: CASSHRTKPYEQYF.

In this sample, this clone turned up a few times. The J gene is TRBJ2-5, the V gene TRBV7-9; 12 nucleotides line up with TRBD1. In germline, CDR1 is SEHNR, CDR2 FQNEAQ (reference sequence). J lost 4 bases, V lost 1 base, and 4 bases had no gene match. CDR3 length equals 16 residues. The CDR3 loop reads CASSLGDRGRGETQYF. Written as DNA, the CDR3 is TGTGCCAGCAGCTTAGGGGACAGGGGGCGCGGAGAGACCCAGTACTTC.

This clone was detected only a few times. The chain combines TRBV7-9 with TRBJ1-4, with 12 bases matching TRBD1. Germline CDR1 SEHNR, CDR2 FQNEAQ (reference sequence). This CDR3 is 15 amino acids long. V shed 5 bases and J 9 bases; nucleotides not matched to a gene: 7. The CDR3 loop reads CASSREGQGAQKLFF. CDR3 nucleotides: TGTGCCAGCAGCAGAGAGGGACAGGGGGCCCAAAAACTGTTTTTT.

The chain is built from TRBV7-9 and TRBJ2-5, with 9 positions matching TRBD1. CDR3 size: 15 residues. Germline CDR1 and CDR2: SEHNR and FQNEAQ (reference sequence). With 3 bases clipped from V and 4 bases from J, the junction kept 6 bases outside the gene matches. CDR3 loop: CASSLGDRALETQYF. CDR3 sequence (DNA): TGTGCCAGCAGCTTGGGGGACAGGGCCCTAGAGACCCAGTACTTC.

This clone came up a few times. An end of the junction does not agree with germline; a read error may underlie this. J is TRBJ1-1 and V is TRBV5-1; TRBD1 aligns across 8 bases. The CDR3 extends over 14 amino acids. CDR1 and CDR2 from the germline V gene are SGHRS and YFSETQ. CDR3 amino acids: CASSLDRVETEAFF. CDR3 DNA sequence: TGCGCCAGCAGTTTGGACAGGGTGGAAACTGAAGCTTTCTTT.

The table lists this clone with a count of one. This chain joins TRBV2 and TRBJ2-3, with 14 bases that match TRBD2. The germline CDR1 and CDR2 sequences are SNHLY and FYNNEI. J lost 0 bases, V lost 2 bases, and 13 bases had no gene match. The CDR3 consists of 21 residues. The CDR3, as DNA: TGTGCCAGCAGTGAATGGCGACTAGCGGGGGGGCAGGAAACTAGCACAGATACGCAGTATTTT. This sequence encodes CASSEWRLAGGQETSTDTQYF. Using reference TRBV2 and TRBJ2-3 for the parts outside the CDR3, the full variable domain is EPEVTQTPSHQVTQMGQEVILRCVPISNHLYFYWYRQILGQKVEFLVSFYNNEISEKSEIFDDQFSVERPDGSNFTLKIRSTKLEDSAMYFCASSEWRLAGGQETSTDTQYFGPGTRLTVL.

The chain employs TRBV7-8 and TRBJ2-5, with TRBD2 identical over 14 bases. CDR3 size: 15 residues. Germline-derived CDR1 and CDR2 are SGHVS and FQNEAQ. J lost 2 bases, V lost 5 bases, and 1 base had no gene match. CDR3 protein: CASSRLAGGQETQYF. CDR3 nucleotide sequence: TGTGCCAGCAGCAGACTAGCGGGGGGGCAAGAGACCCAGTACTTC.

J is TRBJ2-3 and V is TRBV9; D gene uncertain. The germline V gene encodes CDR1 SGDLS and CDR2 YYNGEE. The V end lost 5 bases, the J end lost 4 bases, and 11 bases lay between the germline ends. This CDR3 is 13 amino acids long. This CDR3 reads CASSGHAADTQYF. The CDR3 DNA is TGTGCCAGCAGTGGGCACGCCGCAGATACGCAGTATTTT.

The rearrangement links TRBV15 to TRBJ1-2; 9 nucleotides agree with TRBD1. The CDR3 has 17 amino acids. J gave up 4 bases and V 2 bases, and 11 bases lay outside the gene matches. Germline V gives CDR1 LNHNV, CDR2 YYDKDF (reference sequence). The CDR3 sequence is CATSRPPPGTGIYGYTF. DNA of the CDR3: TGTGCCACCAGCAGACCTCCCCCCGGGACAGGGATCTATGGCTACACCTTC.

The chain couples TRBV16 to TRBJ1-1; maybe TRBD1 (5 bases). V lost 4 bases and J 5 bases, leaving 11 bases between the germline ends. The CDR3 totals 13 residues. CDR1 is KGHSY, CDR2 FQNENV, per germline. The CDR3 DNA follows: TGTGCCAGCAGCCGGACCGGGGGGACTGAAGCTTTCTTT. Its translation is CASSRTGGTEAFF.

The V call is TRBV7-8, the J call TRBJ2-2, with D unclear. The V gene lost 1 base and the J gene lost 0 bases, with 6 bases spanning the gap. The CDR3 is 15 amino acids. The germline V gene has CDR1 SGHVS and CDR2 FQNEAQ. This CDR3 reads CASSLGQANTGELFF. CDR3 in DNA: TGTGCCAGCAGCTTAGGGCAGGCGAACACCGGGGAGCTGTTTTTT.

This chain uses TRBV19 with TRBJ1-5; TRBD1 is a possible D gene (5 bases). Looked up from germline, CDR1 is LNHDA and CDR2 is SQIVND (reference sequence). V dropped 5 bases and J dropped 4 bases, with 18 bases sitting between them. The CDR3 is 16 amino acids. This CDR3 is CASSARMTESNQPQHF. The CDR3 DNA reads TGTGCCAGTAGTGCCCGGATGACAGAGTCTAATCAGCCCCAGCATTTT.

This chain connects TRBV5-1 to TRBJ2-3; D remains unclear. V gave up 0 bases and J gave up 4 bases, with 12 bases separating them. Germline values: CDR1 SGHRS, CDR2 YFSETQ. This CDR3 has 15 amino acids. The CDR3 DNA sequence: TGCGCCAGCAGCTTGGGCGAGGTGAGCGCAGATACGCAGTATTTT. Residues: CASSLGEVSADTQYF. Looking up the rest from reference TRBV5-1 and TRBJ2-3 gives the full variable domain: KAGVTQTPRYLIKTRGQQVTLSCSPISGHRSVSWYQQTPGQGLQFLFEYFSETQRNKGNFPGRFSGRQFSNSRSEMNVSTLELGDSALYLCASSLGEVSADTQYFGPGTRLTVL.

The V gene is TRBV5-8, the J gene TRBJ1-4, with 9 positions matching TRBD1. Losses at the gene ends were 2 bases for V and 5 bases for J; bases not matched to a gene: 7. CDR3 size: 16 residues. Germline V gene lookup returns CDR1 SGHTS and CDR2 YDEGEE. CDR3 sequence (DNA): TGTGCCAGCAGCTTCACCTGGACAGGGGCGAATGAAAAACTGTTTTTT. The encoded protein is CASSFTWTGANEKLFF.

The genes are TRBV27 and TRBJ2-7, with a weak D call TRBD2 (5 bases). CDR1 and CDR2 from the germline V gene are MNHEY and SMNVEV (reference sequence). Trimming stripped 5 bases from V and 9 bases from J, with 17 bases between. CDR3 length: 13 amino acids. CDR3 in DNA: TGTGCCAGCAGTCCCGAGGGCAGGTTTCGGCAGTACTTC. Translating gives CASSPEGRFRQYF.

The V gene is TRBV10-1, the J gene TRBJ2-7; no firm D call. V shed 3 bases and J shed 1 base, with 7 bases lying between them. Per the germline V gene, CDR1 is WNHNN and CDR2 is SYGVQD (reference sequence). This CDR3 contains 13 residues. This CDR3 is CASSDQVSYEQYF. In nucleotides, the CDR3 is TGCGCCAGCAGTGACCAGGTTTCCTACGAGCAGTACTTC.

Of note for this clone: Distinct nucleotide sequences in the sample also encode this CDR3. The V gene is TRBV5-6, the J gene TRBJ1-5; D possibly corresponds to TRBD1 (5 bases). The length of the CDR3 is 14 residues. Trimming left V 1 base short and J 1 base short, with 6 bases between. CDR1 is SGHDT and CDR2 is YYEEEE in the germline V gene. This CDR3 reads CASSLRGSNQPQHF. CDR3 in DNA: TGTGCCAGCAGCTTGCGGGGGAGCAATCAGCCCCAGCATTTT.

This chain uses TRBV13 with TRBJ2-7, with D possibly being TRBD1 (5 bases). The CDR3 runs to 15 residues. The germline V gene has CDR1 PRHDT and CDR2 FYEKMQ (reference sequence). Trimming shortened V by 4 bases and J by 3 bases, and 16 bases separated the two germline ends. CDR3 loop: CASSSWGDPDYEQYF. DNA of the CDR3: TGTGCCAGCAGCTCGTGGGGCGACCCCGACTACGAGCAGTACTTC. The entire variable domain, with the rest obtained from reference TRBV13 and TRBJ2-7, is as follows: AAGVIQSPRHLIKEKRETATLKCYPIPRHDTVYWYQQGPGQDPQFLISFYEKMQSDKGSIPDRFSAQQFSDYHSELNMSSLELGDSALYFCASSSWGDPDYEQYFGPGTRLTVT.

With regard to this clone: Other DNA sequences in the sample encode the same CDR3. The chain uses TRBV5-1 and TRBJ2-2; TRBD1 might be the D (6 bases). Deletions cut 0 bases from V and 2 bases from J, with 11 bases between. Germline values: CDR1 SGHRS, CDR2 YFSETQ. The CDR3 loop spans 16 amino acids. The CDR3 DNA reads TGCGCCAGCAGCTTGGTTGCAGGGGTTAACACCGGGGAGCTGTTTTTT. Translation gives CASSLVAGVNTGELFF. The full variable domain, with the rest looked up from reference TRBV5-1 and TRBJ2-2, is KAGVTQTPRYLIKTRGQQVTLSCSPISGHRSVSWYQQTPGQGLQFLFEYFSETQRNKGNFPGRFSGRQFSNSRSEMNVSTLELGDSALYLCASSLVAGVNTGELFFGEGSRLTVL.

The chain employs TRBV7-2 and TRBJ2-7, with D unclear. The CDR3 covers 13 residues. The germline V gene has CDR1 SGHTA and CDR2 FQGNSA. V lost 4 bases and J lost 3, with 10 bases in between. As DNA, the CDR3 is TGTGCCAGCAGCTCCTATCGAGGCTACGAGCAGTACTTC. It specifies CASSSYRGYEQYF.

This sequence joins TRBV10-3 and TRBJ1-1; D is possibly TRBD1 (6 bases). CDR1 is ENHRY and CDR2 is SYGVKD in the germline V gene. Trimming took 3 bases from V and 8 from J, leaving 13 bases between them. The CDR3 is made up of 13 amino acids. CDR3 coding DNA: TGTGCCATCAGTGATGGGCAGGGGCTGGAAGCTTTCTTT. This codes for CAISDGQGLEAFF.

The chain employs TRBV11-2 and TRBJ2-4; weak D call: TRBD1 (5 bases). V dropped 1 base and J dropped 7 bases, with 14 bases sitting between them. Per germline, CDR1 SGHAT and CDR2 FQNNGV. This CDR3 region has 15 residues. The DNA for the CDR3 is TGTGCCAGCAGCTTAGCTCAGGGCCTAACGAACATTCAGTACTTC. Translated: CASSLAQGLTNIQYF.

This clone has a single count. This chain links TRBV5-1 with TRBJ2-1; 12 bases line up with TRBD2. V lost 1 base and J lost 1; bases outside the gene matches: 0. This CDR3 has 16 amino acids. Per germline, CDR1 SGHRS and CDR2 YFSETQ. DNA of the CDR3: TGCGCCAGCAGCTTGACTAGCGGGGGGTCCTACAATGAGCAGTTCTTC. Protein sequence: CASSLTSGGSYNEQFF. The full variable domain, with the rest looked up from reference TRBV5-1 and TRBJ2-1, is KAGVTQTPRYLIKTRGQQVTLSCSPISGHRSVSWYQQTPGQGLQFLFEYFSETQRNKGNFPGRFSGRQFSNSRSEMNVSTLELGDSALYLCASSLTSGGSYNEQFFGPGTRLTVL.

The chain joins TRBV2 to TRBJ1-4, with D perhaps matching TRBD1 (6 bases). Germline V CDR1 and CDR2: SNHLY, FYNNEI. V was clipped by 6 bases and J by 5 bases, with 16 bases between them. CDR3 size: 15 residues. The CDR3: CASSRKQGTNEKLFF. In DNA, the CDR3 is TGTGCCAGCAGCCGAAAACAGGGAACGAATGAAAAACTGTTTTTT.